Listed here are 27 T cell receptor beta chains from one sample, sequenced in a study of blood T cell repertoires in COVID-19. Sequenced by immunoSEQ multiplex PCR; TCRdb stores in-frame clones only, minus some. The table shows about 130,000 clones, with roughly 78% occurring only once. Sequenced sample: PBMCs or T cells enriched from blood (not recorded which). The source is a woman aged 45-60 years who had recovered from COVID-19.

This clone appeared a few times. Here the CDR3 DNA reads TGTGCCAGTGGTTCAGGTGGAACCTACGAGCAGTACTTC. The encoded protein is CASGSGGTYEQYF. The V gene is TRBV19, the J gene TRBJ2-7, with D hard to call. The length of the CDR3 is 13 residues. Germline-derived CDR1 and CDR2 are LNHDA and SQIVND (reference sequence). Trimming shortened V by 8 bases and J by 2 bases, and 13 bases separated the two germline ends.

The gene calls are TRBV28 and TRBJ1-4; D is perhaps TRBD1 (6 bases). CDR1 is MDHEN, CDR2 SYDVKM, per germline. The CDR3 consists of 14 residues. V lost 7 bases, J lost 10 bases, and 19 bases lay in between. CDR3 DNA: TGTGCCAGCAACGGGGGGGCGGAGGGAGGAAAACTGTTTTTT. It specifies CASNGGAEGGKLFF.

The chain uses TRBV3-1 (or the pseudogene TRBV3-2) and TRBJ2-3, with D unclear. The CDR3 loop spans 12 amino acids. CDR1 is LGHDT, CDR2 YNNKEL, per germline (reference sequence). V was pared by 5 bases and J by 6 bases, with 9 bases between. CDR3 DNA sequence: TGTGCCAGCAGCTCCGGGTGGGATACGCAGTATTTT. Protein: CASSSGWDTQYF.

The J gene is TRBJ1-1, the V gene TRBV28, with a possible D match to TRBD1 (6 bases). V lost 6 bases and J 4 bases, leaving 18 bases between the germline ends. Germline V CDR1 and CDR2: MDHEN, SYDVKM. The CDR3 runs to 15 residues. The DNA for the CDR3 is TGTGCCAGCAGCGAGCCGGGGGGGCGCGGCACTGAAGCTTTCTTT. Translation gives CASSEPGGRGTEAFF.

This clone showed up just a few times. The rearrangement joins TRBV3-1 (or the pseudogene TRBV3-2) to TRBJ1-3; D uncertain. CDR3 length: 12 amino acids. CDR1 and CDR2 from the germline V gene are LGHDT and YNNKEL (reference sequence). V was trimmed by 5 bases and J by 7 bases, leaving 9 bases between them. The CDR3 coding sequence is TGTGCCAGCAGCTACCAGAGGAACACCATATATTTT. Its protein product is CASSYQRNTIYF.

The chain has TRBV5-1 and TRBJ1-5; D uncertain. Looked up from germline, CDR1 is SGHRS and CDR2 is YFSETQ. V was shortened by 4 bases and J by 5 bases, with 19 bases between the two germline ends. CDR3 length: 16 residues. The CDR3 DNA reads as TGCGCCAGCAGCCCCGACAAGGCGTCAGCATATCAGCCCCAGCATTTT. Protein: CASSPDKASAYQPQHF.

V and J are TRBV7-2 and TRBJ1-2; 9 bases are a match to TRBD1. The CDR3 runs to 15 residues. CDR1 and CDR2 from the germline V gene are SGHTA and FQGNSA. The trim removed 3 bases at V and 8 bases at J, leaving 10 bases unmatched. CDR3 in DNA: TGTGCCAGCAGCTTGACCCTACAGGGGGCTAAAGGCTACACCTTC. Its translation is CASSLTLQGAKGYTF.

This clone showed up just a few times. Other nucleotide sequences in the sample specify the same CDR3. The rearrangement uses TRBV19 and TRBJ1-5; TRBD1 aligns across 7 bases. The CDR3 sequence is 17 residues long. The V gene end was trimmed by 4 bases and the J gene end by 0 bases; junction bases not matched to a gene: 9. Germline CDR1 is LNHDA and CDR2 is SQIVND (reference sequence). DNA of the CDR3: TGTGCCAGTAGTAGCCGGGACAGCTCCTATAGCAATCAGCCCCAGCATTTT. Translated: CASSSRDSSYSNQPQHF.

The chain combines TRBV6-2 or TRBV6-3 with TRBJ1-2; tentative D call: TRBD1 (5 bases). Trimming left V 0 bases short and J 2 bases short, with 10 bases between. The CDR3 covers 15 residues. Germline V gene data show CDR1 as MNHEY and CDR2 as SVGEGT. CDR3 sequence reads: CASSYSRGENYGYTF. The CDR3 DNA reads TGTGCCAGCAGTTACTCCCGGGGGGAAAACTATGGCTACACCTTC.

The chain joins TRBV28 to TRBJ1-5; possibly TRBD1 for D (5 bases). The CDR3 covers 16 residues. Per the germline V gene, CDR1 is MDHEN and CDR2 is SYDVKM. V was trimmed by 4 bases and J by 1 base, leaving 14 bases between them. CDR3 region: CASSSGGVVSNQPQHF. Here the CDR3 DNA reads TGTGCCAGCAGTTCGGGGGGAGTGGTGAGCAATCAGCCCCAGCATTTT.

The chain has TRBV20-1 and TRBJ1-2; D is uncertain. Per germline, CDR1 DFQATT and CDR2 SNEGSKA (reference sequence). The V end was cut by 3 bases, the J end by 1 base, with 9 bases between. The CDR3 sequence is 13 residues long. DNA of the CDR3: TGCAGTGCTAGTTCGGAGGGTAACTATGGCTACACCTTC. Protein product: CSASSEGNYGYTF.

The CDR3 DNA follows: TGTGCCAGTAGTATTCGCCGGGGCGGGGGAACTGGAAACACCATATATTTT. As protein: CASSIRRGGGTGNTIYF. The chain uses TRBV19 and TRBJ1-3, with D perhaps TRBD1 (5 bases). The CDR3 extends over 17 amino acids. The germline V and J ends were trimmed by 3 bases and 2 bases, with 17 bases remaining between them. Germline lookup yields CDR1 LNHDA and CDR2 SQIVND (reference sequence).

The chain is built from TRBV27 and TRBJ2-6, with a weak D call TRBD1 (6 bases). Germline V gene data show CDR1 as MNHEY and CDR2 as SMNVEV (reference sequence). The CDR3 loop spans 17 amino acids. The V gene lost 2 bases and the J gene lost 0 bases, with 11 bases spanning the gap. DNA for the CDR3: TGTGCCAGCAGTTTACTGACAGGTTACTCTGGGGCCAACGTCCTGACTTTC. Amino acid sequence: CASSLLTGYSGANVLTF. The full variable domain, with the rest looked up from reference TRBV27 and TRBJ2-6, is EAQVTQNPRYLITVTGKKLTVTCSQNMNHEYMSWYRQDPGLGLRQIYYSMNVEVTDKGDVPEGYKVSRKEKRNFPLILESPSPNQTSLYFCASSLLTGYSGANVLTFGAGSRLTVL.

The chain carries TRBV11-3 and TRBJ2-7; tentatively, D is TRBD2 (5 bases). CDR1 and CDR2 (germline): SGHNT, YENEEA. Trimming shortened V by 5 bases and J by 6 bases, and 14 bases separated the two germline ends. This CDR3 has 13 residues. CDR3 residues: CASSLLRESEQYF. In DNA, the CDR3 is TGTGCCAGCAGCCTCCTGAGGGAGTCCGAGCAGTACTTC.

This clone was observed a single time. This chain uses TRBV5-5 with TRBJ1-2, with a weak D call TRBD1 (6 bases). Germline CDR1 and CDR2: SGHKS and YYEKEE (reference sequence). This CDR3 contains 14 residues. Trimming stripped 3 bases from V and 9 bases from J, with 18 bases between. This CDR3 is CASSSVQGNTRYTF. In DNA, the CDR3 is TGTGCCAGCAGCTCTGTTCAGGGGAATACACGCTACACCTTC.

This chain joins TRBV27 and TRBJ2-4; D may be TRBD1 (6 bases). Germline values: CDR1 MNHEY, CDR2 SMNVEV (reference sequence). The CDR3 spans 11 residues. V was shortened by 5 bases and J by 12 bases, with 11 bases between the two germline ends. CDR3 protein: CASSTGTSQYF. CDR3 in DNA: TGTGCCAGCAGTACCGGGACAAGTCAGTACTTC.

The chain is built from TRBV28 and TRBJ1-2; TRBD1 aligns across 10 bases. Per germline, CDR1 MDHEN and CDR2 SYDVKM. The CDR3 has 15 residues. The J segment lost 5 bases and the V segment lost 3 bases, leaving 6 bases of the junction unmatched. The chain's CDR3 is CASSFAGQGFYGYTF. The CDR3 DNA sequence: TGTGCCAGCAGTTTTGCGGGACAGGGGTTTTATGGCTACACCTTC.

This clone was found once. This chain joins TRBV14 and TRBJ2-1; D is perhaps TRBD2 (6 bases). This CDR3 has 11 amino acids. Germline CDR1 and CDR2: SGHDN and FVKESK. V lost 4 bases to trimming and J lost 10 bases, with 8 bases between them. CDR3 sequence: CASSPGDEQFF. The CDR3 nucleotides read TGTGCCAGCAGCCCGGGGGACGAGCAGTTCTTC.

The gene calls are TRBV28 and TRBJ1-2; the D is unclear. The V end lost 0 bases, the J end lost 2 bases, and 4 bases lay between the germline ends. The length of the CDR3 is 13 residues. Germline loops: CDR1 MDHEN, CDR2 SYDVKM. The CDR3 DNA sequence: TGTGCCAGCAGTTTATGGCAGAACTATGGCTACACCTTC. It is translated as CASSLWQNYGYTF.

The chain joins TRBV9 to TRBJ1-2; a possible D gene is TRBD1 (5 bases). The CDR3 length is 18 residues. With 4 bases removed from V and 1 base from J, the gap between germline ends came to 23 bases. The germline CDR1 and CDR2 sequences are SGDLS and YYNGEE. The CDR3 loop is CASSPHAETEDINYGYTF. Written as DNA, the CDR3 is TGTGCCAGCAGCCCTCACGCCGAGACAGAGGATATTAACTATGGCTACACCTTC.

J is TRBJ1-1 and V is TRBV7-9; maybe TRBD1 (6 bases). The germline V gene encodes CDR1 SEHNR and CDR2 FQNEAQ (reference sequence). This CDR3 spans 15 amino acids. Between the trimmed V and J ends, which lost 5 bases and 2 bases, there was a span of 15 bases. The DNA of the CDR3 is TGTGCCAGCAGCGCATGGACAGAGAGAAACACTGAAGCTTTCTTT. Translating gives CASSAWTERNTEAFF. Based on the CDR3 plus reference TRBV7-9 and TRBJ1-1, the full variable domain is DTGVSQNPRHKITKRGQNVTFRCDPISEHNRLYWYRQTLGQGPEFLTYFQNEAQLEKSRLLSDRFSAERPKGSFSTLEIQRTEQGDSAMYLCASSAWTERNTEAFFGQGTRLTVV.

The CDR3 DNA reads as TGCGCCAGCAGCTTGACAGGGGGCTACGAGACCCAGTACTTC. The encoded protein is CASSLTGGYETQYF. This chain joins TRBV5-1 and TRBJ2-5; 9 positions agree with TRBD1. Germline V gene sequence: CDR1 SGHRS, CDR2 YFSETQ. The CDR3 spans 14 residues. Trimming cost V 1 base and J 5 bases; bases outside gene matches: 3.

This clone was counted a single time. J is TRBJ2-5 and V is TRBV28; D not resolved. This CDR3 spans 15 amino acids. CDR1 is MDHEN, CDR2 SYDVKM, per germline. V was shortened by 5 bases and J by 0 bases, with 13 bases between the two germline ends. The CDR3 nucleotides are TGTGCCAGCAGTGGTCTTACATTGTACCAAGAGACCCAGTACTTC. Its translation: CASSGLTLYQETQYF.

The V call is TRBV7-9, the J call TRBJ2-1, with 8 bases aligning to TRBD2. With V trimmed by 6 bases and J by 7 bases, 8 bases remained unmatched. CDR3 size: 14 residues. The germline V gene encodes CDR1 SEHNR and CDR2 FQNEAQ (reference sequence). The CDR3 DNA reads TGTGCCAGCAGTTCCGCGGGGGGCATGAATGAGCAGTTCTTC. The encoded protein is CASSSAGGMNEQFF. The full variable domain, rest sourced from reference TRBV7-9 and TRBJ2-1, is DTGVSQNPRHKITKRGQNVTFRCDPISEHNRLYWYRQTLGQGPEFLTYFQNEAQLEKSRLLSDRFSAERPKGSFSTLEIQRTEQGDSAMYLCASSSAGGMNEQFFGPGTRLTVL.

The chain links TRBV5-4 to TRBJ1-3; D is perhaps TRBD1 (6 bases). Germline V lookup: CDR1 SGHNT, CDR2 YYREEE (reference sequence). Deletions cut 4 bases from V and 2 bases from J, with 10 bases between. The CDR3 has 14 residues. CDR3 nucleotides: TGTGCCAGCAGCACAGGGACGGCTGGAAACACCATATATTTT. Its translation is CASSTGTAGNTIYF.

The rearrangement links TRBV2 to TRBJ1-6; the match to TRBD1 covers 8 bases. CDR1 and CDR2 (germline): SNHLY, FYNNEI. V lost 0 bases and J lost 4; bases outside the gene matches: 5. This CDR3 is 17 amino acids long. The CDR3 DNA reads as TGTGCCAGCAGTGAAGCGGGGACAGGTACATATAATTCACCCCTCCACTTT. Its translation: CASSEAGTGTYNSPLHF.

This chain links TRBV15 with TRBJ2-1; 9 bases fit TRBD1. The germline V gene has CDR1 LNHNV and CDR2 YYDKDF (reference sequence). V lost 6 bases to trimming and J lost 5 bases; unmatched junction nucleotides: 11. The CDR3 extends over 16 amino acids. CDR3 sequence reads: CATRELGQGPHNEQFF. The CDR3, as DNA: TGTGCCACCAGGGAACTGGGACAGGGTCCCCACAATGAGCAGTTCTTC.